The 5 T cell receptor beta chains below were found in one sample sequenced in a study of OX40 agonist ivuxolimab in advanced cancers. The repertoire was sequenced with immunoSEQ multiplex PCR; TCRdb's copy has only in-frame clones and lacks some. This table holds some 25,000 clones, roughly 85% found once. This material consisted of CD4+ or CD8+ T cells sorted from blood, taken in a trial of the OX40 agonist ivuxolimab. These receptor sequences come from an adult with an advanced solid tumor such as melanoma, head and neck, liver or kidney cancer.

The chain is built from TRBV5-6 and TRBJ2-7, with no clear D. Germline V gives CDR1 SGHDT, CDR2 YYEEEE. Trimming left V 2 bases short and J 1 base short, with 7 bases between. This CDR3 is built from 13 residues. DNA of the CDR3: TGTGCCAGCAGCTTCAGCCATTCCTACGAGCAGTACTTC. Its translation: CASSFSHSYEQYF.

V and J are TRBV4-2 and TRBJ1-2; 8 nucleotides align to TRBD1. Per the germline V gene, CDR1 is LGHNA and CDR2 is YNFKEQ. The CDR3 runs to 14 residues. The V gene end was trimmed by 1 base and the J gene end by 6 bases; junction bases not matched to a gene: 4. The CDR3 sequence: CASSQALTGDGYTF. The CDR3 DNA is TGTGCCAGCAGCCAAGCCCTGACAGGGGATGGCTACACCTTC.

The chain has TRBV27 and TRBJ1-5; a possible D gene is TRBD1 (5 bases). Germline CDR1 MNHEY, CDR2 SMNVEV (reference sequence). Trimming shortened V by 3 bases and J by 2 bases, and 8 bases separated the two germline ends. This CDR3 is built from 14 residues. CDR3 amino acids: CASSFSRGNQPQHF. The CDR3 coding sequence is TGTGCCAGCAGTTTCTCCAGGGGCAATCAGCCCCAGCATTTT.

The rearrangement links TRBV28 to TRBJ2-1, with 7 bases that match TRBD1. CDR3 length: 17 amino acids. Germline V gene data show CDR1 as MDHEN and CDR2 as SYDVKM. J gave up 0 bases and V 5 bases, and 10 bases lay outside the gene matches. The CDR3 loop reads CASSPPTGASSYNEQFF. CDR3 nucleotide sequence: TGTGCCAGCAGTCCCCCTACAGGGGCCAGCTCCTACAATGAGCAGTTCTTC.

J is TRBJ2-7 and V is TRBV28, with TRBD2 identical over 9 bases. Germline V lookup: CDR1 MDHEN, CDR2 SYDVKM. V was pared by 5 bases and J by 2 bases, with 10 bases of the junction left unmatched. This CDR3 spans 16 amino acids. The DNA of the CDR3 is TGTGCCAGCAGTGATGGTCCGGGACTAGCTCCCTACGAGCAGTACTTC. Amino acids: CASSDGPGLAPYEQYF.